This passage covers 8 T cell receptor beta chains from one sample sequenced in a study of long-term antiretroviral therapy in people with HIV. The libraries were made with immunoSEQ v3.0 at survey level. Assay: immunoSEQ multiplex PCR; the TCRdb copy retains only in-frame clones and omits some. The sample holds about 19,000 clones, approximately 82% seen once. The sample consisted of unsorted PBMCs, taken 0.5 years before starting antiretroviral therapy. The receptors derive from a woman in her 50s with HIV.

This clone was seen only a few times. The V call is TRBV7-8, the J call TRBJ1-1; D gene uncertain. V lost 1 base and J lost 2, with 5 bases in between. Germline CDR1 reads SGHVS; CDR2 reads FQNEAQ. The CDR3 runs 13 residues. Here the CDR3 reads CASSLDSNTEAFF. The DNA for the CDR3 is TGTGCCAGCAGCTTAGATTCCAACACTGAAGCTTTCTTT.

The chain joins TRBV6-6 to TRBJ1-1; D is perhaps TRBD1 (5 bases). The CDR3 is made up of 14 amino acids. The V gene's germline CDR1 is MNHNY and CDR2 SVGAGI (reference sequence). V dropped 0 bases and J dropped 3 bases, with 8 bases sitting between them. CDR3 DNA sequence: TGTGCCAGCAGTTACTCGGGGGACCACACTGAAGCTTTCTTT. Translating it yields CASSYSGDHTEAFF.

This chain connects TRBV5-8 to TRBJ2-7, with D perhaps matching TRBD1 or TRBD2 (6 bases each). Germline lookup yields CDR1 SGHTS and CDR2 YDEGEE. There are 14 residues in the CDR3. The V end was cut by 0 bases, the J end by 5 bases, with 12 bases between. CDR3 sequence reads: CASSLAWGANEQYV. CDR3 nucleotides: TGTGCCAGCAGCTTGGCCTGGGGGGCCAACGAGCAGTACGTC.

The chain uses TRBV6-5 and TRBJ2-3; D unclear. The CDR3 runs to 11 residues. The germline CDR1 and CDR2 sequences are MNHEY and SVGAGI. Trimming left V 6 bases short and J 11 bases short, with 12 bases between. This CDR3 reads CASSLPSLQYF. The CDR3 nucleotides are TGTGCCAGCAGCCTGCCGAGCCTGCAGTATTTT.

The gene calls are TRBV2 and TRBJ1-3, with D uncertain. Germline CDR1 reads SNHLY; CDR2 reads FYNNEI. The CDR3 extends over 14 amino acids. Trimming cost V 2 bases and J 4 bases, with 9 bases left between them. The CDR3, as DNA: TGTGCCAGCAGTGAAAGGTCTGGGGGAAACACCATATATTTT. It encodes CASSERSGGNTIYF.

The V and J genes are TRBV6-6 and TRBJ1-1, with TRBD1 identical over 7 bases. This CDR3 is built from 14 residues. From germline, CDR1 is MNHNY and CDR2 SVGAGI (reference sequence). V gave up 5 bases and J gave up 4 bases; unmatched junction bases: 7. This chain's CDR3 is CASSRDRVGTEAFF. CDR3 in DNA: TGTGCCAGCAGTCGTGACAGGGTGGGCACTGAAGCTTTCTTT.

This clone was counted only a few times. The chain uses TRBV13 and TRBJ1-1; D may be TRBD1 (6 bases). Germline CDR1 is PRHDT and CDR2 is FYEKMQ (reference sequence). The CDR3 runs to 15 residues. V was cut by 6 bases and J by 4 bases, with 18 bases left in between. The CDR3 DNA sequence: TGTGCCAGCAGTTCCCCTACAGGGCCTGTCACTGAAGCTTTCTTT. Translation: CASSSPTGPVTEAFF. Full variable domain (missing parts from reference TRBV13 and TRBJ1-1): AAGVIQSPRHLIKEKRETATLKCYPIPRHDTVYWYQQGPGQDPQFLISFYEKMQSDKGSIPDRFSAQQFSDYHSELNMSSLELGDSALYFCASSSPTGPVTEAFFGQGTRLTVV.

V gene TRBV5-1 combines with J gene TRBJ2-1; the D gene is possibly TRBD2 (6 bases). V was shortened by 0 bases and J by 4 bases, with 11 bases between the two germline ends. The V gene's germline CDR1 is SGHRS and CDR2 YFSETQ. CDR3 size: 15 residues. The CDR3 sequence: CASSLGGSGYNEQFF. For the CDR3, the DNA is TGCGCCAGCAGCTTGGGGGGTAGCGGATACAATGAGCAGTTCTTC.